This TCR beta chain stems from a study of blood T cells in healthy people across ages. Primers used in a second PCR of about 7 to 12 cycles were a sample-barcoded 5' primer and a J-beta primer mix. From the 5' RACE reads, TCRdb called clonotypes with MiXCR, one entry per CDR3 protein. The sample yields around 1.7 million distinct CDR3 sequences, 28% seen once. Unmatched junction bases numbered 5, after V lost 5 bases and J lost 1 base. The CDR3 is 15 amino acids. This clonotype was picked up a small number of times. The chain links TRBV12-3 or TRBV12-4 to TRBJ2-3; 8 nucleotides match TRBD1. Sequencing was carried out using blood. The TCR sequence derives from a woman aged 25 to 39 in good health. The CDR3 nucleotides read TGTGCCAGCAGTGACGTGGGACAGGGCACAGATACGCAGTATTTT. Residues: CASSDVGQGTDTQYF.